This is a list of T cell receptor beta chains from one sample in a study of cytomegalovirus exposure and HLA in healthy donors. The method was immunoSEQ multiplex PCR; TCRdb's version includes in-frame clones alone and lacks a portion of them. This sample has 150,000 to 200,000 clones, with about 90% found just once. Sequencing was carried out using PBMCs. These receptors originate from a woman aged 18-30 years in good health and CMV-seropositive. CDR3s include the opening cysteine and the closing phenylalanine or tryptophan. D genes are given only for firm matches. Clone size is stated in some rows and not others, as once, few, many or a class when expanded.

CDR3 DNA,CDR3 protein,clone size,J gene,D gene,V gene
TGTGCCAGCACCGTGGGGACTAGCGGGACCTACGAGCAGTACTTC,CASTVGTSGTYEQYF,NA,TRBJ2-7,TRBD2,TRBV28
TGCGCCAGCAGCCAAGAGTCGGGTATTAATGAAAAACTGTTTTTT,CASSQESGINEKLFF,NA,TRBJ1-4,NA,TRBV4-3
TGTGCCAGCAGTGAAGCAAGACAGGGCATCTCCTACAATGAGCAGTTCTTC,CASSEARQGISYNEQFF,NA,TRBJ2-1,TRBD1,TRBV2
NA,CASSTSTGTNYGYTF,NA,TRBJ1-2,NA,TRBV6-6
TGTGCCAGCAGCTTAGCGGCGCGGCACAATGAGCAGTTCTTC,CASSLAARHNEQFF,NA,TRBJ2-1,NA,TRBV11-3
TGTGCCAGCTCATCTTTTCGACAGGTCCGCTACGAGCAGTACTTC,CASSSFRQVRYEQYF,NA,TRBJ2-7,NA,TRBV18
TGCAGCGCCCTAATTGGACTAGCGGGAAATCAAGAGCAGTTCTTC,CSALIGLAGNQEQFF,once,TRBJ2-1,TRBD2,TRBV29-1
TGTGCCAGCAGCACTCGGCAGGAGAACACTGAAGCTTTCTTT,CASSTRQENTEAFF,NA,TRBJ1-1,NA,TRBV6-5
TGTGCCAGTAGTATCGGAGTAGCGGGAGGGAATGAGCAGTTCTTC,CASSIGVAGGNEQFF,NA,TRBJ2-1,TRBD2,TRBV19
TGTGCCAGCAGCTTTACAGGGGTTGTCACAGATACGCAGTATTTT,CASSFTGVVTDTQYF,once,TRBJ2-3,TRBD1,TRBV5-8
TGTGCCAGCAGCAAAGAAGAGAGGAACATTCAGTACTTC,CASSKEERNIQYF,NA,TRBJ2-4,NA,TRBV21-1
TGTGCCAGCAGTGAGTACAGGAGATCCTCCTACGAGCAGTACTTC,CASSEYRRSSYEQYF,NA,TRBJ2-7,NA,TRBV6-1
TGTGCCAGCAGTTTGGGGACAGGAAGGAATGAGCAGTTCTTC,CASSLGTGRNEQFF,NA,TRBJ2-1,TRBD1,TRBV27
TGTGCCAGCTCACCACTAGTGACAGTAACTGGCTACACCTTC,CASSPLVTVTGYTF,NA,TRBJ1-2,NA,TRBV18
TGTGCCAGCAGCTTAGCGAGGGAGACTCGAGCGGGAGATTACAATGAGCAGTTCTTC,CASSLARETRAGDYNEQFF,NA,TRBJ2-1,TRBD2,TRBV7-8
TGCGCCAGCGCGCCCCTGGGCCTCAGGTACCAAGAGACCCAGTACTTC,CASAPLGLRYQETQYF,NA,TRBJ2-5,NA,TRBV4-1
TGTGCCAGCAGTTACTCGACAGGGGGCGACGGTACTGAAGCTTTCTTT,CASSYSTGGDGTEAFF,NA,TRBJ1-1,TRBD1,TRBV6-5
TGTGCCAGCAGCAGGGCCGCCCAGCCCCAGCATTTT,CASSRAAQPQHF,NA,TRBJ1-5,NA,TRBV2
TGTGCCAGCAGTGATCCGTCAGGCCCCAAAAGTCCGTACGAGCAGTACTTC,CASSDPSGPKSPYEQYF,NA,TRBJ2-7,NA,TRBV2
TGTGCCAGCAGCTTGTCGGACAGATCCTATGGCTACACCTTC,CASSLSDRSYGYTF,NA,TRBJ1-2,NA,TRBV7-6
TGTGCCAGCAGTCTACAAGAGACCCAGTACTTC,CASSLQETQYF,NA,TRBJ2-5,NA,TRBV28
TGTGCCAGCAGCGTAGAGGGGATCACCGGGGAGCTGTTTTTT,CASSVEGITGELFF,few,TRBJ2-2,NA,TRBV9